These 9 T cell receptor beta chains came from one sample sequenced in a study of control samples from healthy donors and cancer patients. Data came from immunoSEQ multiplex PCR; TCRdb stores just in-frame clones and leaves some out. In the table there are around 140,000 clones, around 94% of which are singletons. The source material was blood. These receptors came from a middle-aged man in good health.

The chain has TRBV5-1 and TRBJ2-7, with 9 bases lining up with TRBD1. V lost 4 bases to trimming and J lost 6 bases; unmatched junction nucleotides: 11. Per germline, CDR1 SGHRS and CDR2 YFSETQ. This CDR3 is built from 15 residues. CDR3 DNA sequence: TGCGCCAGCAGCCCAGGACAGGGGTACTTTGGCGAGCAGTACTTC. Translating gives CASSPGQGYFGEQYF.

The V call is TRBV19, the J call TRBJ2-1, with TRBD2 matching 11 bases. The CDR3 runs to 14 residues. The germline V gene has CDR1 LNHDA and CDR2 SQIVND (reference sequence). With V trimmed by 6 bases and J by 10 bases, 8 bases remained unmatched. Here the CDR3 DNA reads TGTGCCAGTAGCGGCCTAGCGGGAGGAAGGGAGCAGTTCTTC. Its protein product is CASSGLAGGREQFF. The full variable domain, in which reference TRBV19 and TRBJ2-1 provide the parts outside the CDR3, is DGGITQSPKYLFRKEGQNVTLSCEQNLNHDAMYWYRQDPGQGLRLIYYSQIVNDFQKGDIAEGYSVSREKKESFPLTVTSAQKNPTAFYLCASSGLAGGREQFFGPGTRLTVL.

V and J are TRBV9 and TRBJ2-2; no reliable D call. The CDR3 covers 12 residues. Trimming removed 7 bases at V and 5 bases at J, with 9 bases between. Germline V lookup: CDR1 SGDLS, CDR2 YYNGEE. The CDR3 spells CASQGRTGELFF. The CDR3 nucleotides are TGTGCCAGCCAAGGGCGTACCGGGGAGCTGTTTTTT.

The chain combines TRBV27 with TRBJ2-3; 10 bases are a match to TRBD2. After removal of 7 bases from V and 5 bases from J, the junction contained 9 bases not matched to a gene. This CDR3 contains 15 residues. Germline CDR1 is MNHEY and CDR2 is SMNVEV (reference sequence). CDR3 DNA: TGTGCCAGCACCGTACAGGGACTAGCGAAAGATACGCAGTATTTT. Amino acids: CASTVQGLAKDTQYF.

CDR3 loop: CSVRTVGYTF. The CDR3 DNA reads TGCAGCGTTAGGACAGTCGGCTACACCTTC. J is TRBJ1-2 and V is TRBV29-1, with a weak D call TRBD1 (6 bases). Germline values: CDR1 SQVTM, CDR2 ANQGSEA. The CDR3 is 10 residues long. With 5 bases removed from V and 8 bases from J, the gap between germline ends came to 9 bases.

CDR3 amino acids: CASSFRDEQYF. In nucleotides, the CDR3 is TGTGCCAGCAGCTTTCGTGACGAGCAGTACTTC. This chain links TRBV7-9 with TRBJ2-7; no clear D gene. CDR3 size: 11 residues. Germline V gene sequence: CDR1 SEHNR, CDR2 FQNEAQ (reference sequence). The V gene lost 3 bases and the J gene lost 5 bases, with 5 bases spanning the gap.

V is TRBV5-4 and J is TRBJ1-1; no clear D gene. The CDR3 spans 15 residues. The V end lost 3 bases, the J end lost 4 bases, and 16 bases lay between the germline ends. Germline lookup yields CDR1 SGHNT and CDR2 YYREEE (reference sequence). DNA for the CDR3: TGTGCCAGCAGCTCCCCCGACCCCCCTGGCACTGAAGCTTTCTTT. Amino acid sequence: CASSSPDPPGTEAFF.

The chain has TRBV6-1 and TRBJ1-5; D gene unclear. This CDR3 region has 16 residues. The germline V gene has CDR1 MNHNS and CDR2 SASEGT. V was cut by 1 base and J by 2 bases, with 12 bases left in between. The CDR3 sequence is CASSEGDGGGNQPQHF. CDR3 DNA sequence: TGTGCCAGCAGTGAAGGAGACGGCGGGGGCAATCAGCCCCAGCATTTT.

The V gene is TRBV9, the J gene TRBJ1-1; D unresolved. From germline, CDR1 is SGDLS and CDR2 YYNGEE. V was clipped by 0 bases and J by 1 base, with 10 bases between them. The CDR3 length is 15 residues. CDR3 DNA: TGTGCCAGCAGCGTAGGGGCAGGCGGGAACACTGAAGCTTTCTTT. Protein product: CASSVGAGGNTEAFF.